This T cell receptor (beta chain) was observed in a study of vaccination effects on CD4 cells after COVID-19. Study at large: Following the second dose by a median of 72 days, the post-vaccine samples were obtained.

Around day 10 of culture, CD4+ T cells were separated out. All participants had two doses of either the BNT162b2 or mRNA-1273 vaccine. Repertoires were generated with immunoSEQ multiplex PCR, while TCRdb's copy carries only in-frame clones and drops some. The top ten hold under 15% of the sample, which has under 35,000 clones, around 74% seen once. Germline trimming cut 5 bases from V and 6 bases from J; bases unmatched to any gene: 9. The V gene's germline CDR1 is LGHDT and CDR2 YNNKEL (reference sequence). There are 15 residues in the CDR3. Concerning this clone: Its antigen is unknown.

This specimen consisted of CD4+ T cells from PBMCs cultured without peptide, obtained after COVID-19 vaccination. This rearrangement joins TRBV3-1 (or the pseudogene TRBV3-2) to TRBJ2-1; 8 bases fit TRBD2. This TCR derives from a human donor who received a COVID-19 vaccine. This CDR3 is CASSSPGGVGNEQFF. CDR3 coding DNA: TGTGCCAGCAGCTCCCCGGGGGGGGTAGGCAATGAGCAGTTCTTC.